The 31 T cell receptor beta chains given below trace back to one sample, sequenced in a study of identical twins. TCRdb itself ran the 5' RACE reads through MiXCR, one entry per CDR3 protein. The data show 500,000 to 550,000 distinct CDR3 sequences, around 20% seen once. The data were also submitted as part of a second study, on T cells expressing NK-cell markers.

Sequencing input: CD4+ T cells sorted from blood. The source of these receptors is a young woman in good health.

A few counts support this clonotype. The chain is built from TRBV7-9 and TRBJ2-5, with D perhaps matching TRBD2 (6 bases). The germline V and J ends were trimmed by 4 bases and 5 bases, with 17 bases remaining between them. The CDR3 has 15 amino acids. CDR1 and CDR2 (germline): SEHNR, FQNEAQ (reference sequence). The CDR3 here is CASSSLPTRFETQYF. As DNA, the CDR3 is TGTGCCAGCAGCTCCCTCCCGACTAGATTTGAGACCCAGTACTTC.

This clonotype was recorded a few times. The CDR3 protein is CASRRTGTNYGYTF. The DNA of the CDR3 is TGTGCCAGCAGACGCACCGGGACAAACTATGGCTACACCTTC. The rearrangement uses TRBV7-9 and TRBJ1-2, with TRBD1 as a possible D gene (6 bases). Between the trimmed V and J ends, which lost 6 bases and 2 bases, there was a span of 13 bases. The CDR3 sequence is 14 residues long. Germline loops: CDR1 SEHNR, CDR2 FQNEAQ (reference sequence).

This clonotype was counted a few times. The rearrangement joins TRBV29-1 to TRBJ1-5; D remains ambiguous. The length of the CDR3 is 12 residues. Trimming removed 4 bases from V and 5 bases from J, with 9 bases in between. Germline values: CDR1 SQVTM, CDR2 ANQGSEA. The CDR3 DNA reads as TGCAGCGTTGGTGGTATTGATCAGCCCCAGCATTTT. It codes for CSVGGIDQPQHF.

This CDR3 reads CASSYHGGAGELFF. The DNA of the CDR3 is TGTGCCAGCAGTTATCATGGGGGTGCCGGGGAGCTGTTTTTT. The rearrangement joins TRBV27 to TRBJ2-2, with D perhaps assigned TRBD1 or TRBD2 (5 bases each). The CDR3 length is 14 residues. V lost 4 bases and J lost 6, with 12 bases in between. Per the germline V gene, CDR1 is MNHEY and CDR2 is SMNVEV (reference sequence).

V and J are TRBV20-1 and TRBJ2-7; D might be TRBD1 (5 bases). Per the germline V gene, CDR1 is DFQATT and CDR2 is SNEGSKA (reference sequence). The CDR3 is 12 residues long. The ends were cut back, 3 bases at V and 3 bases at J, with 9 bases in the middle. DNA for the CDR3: TGCAGTGCTAGGGGGCGGAACTACGAGCAGTACTTC. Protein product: CSARGRNYEQYF.

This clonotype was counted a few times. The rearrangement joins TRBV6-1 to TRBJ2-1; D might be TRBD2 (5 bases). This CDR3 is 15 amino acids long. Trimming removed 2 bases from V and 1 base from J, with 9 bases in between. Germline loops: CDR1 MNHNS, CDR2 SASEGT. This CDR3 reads CASSEFRGSYNEQFF. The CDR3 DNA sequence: TGTGCCAGCAGTGAATTTCGGGGATCCTACAATGAGCAGTTCTTC.

CDR3 coding DNA: TGTGCCAGCAGCACGGGACAGGGCTGGTTTAGTATCTATGGCTACACCTTC. It is translated as CASSTGQGWFSIYGYTF. The V call is TRBV3-1, the J call TRBJ1-2, with TRBD1 matching 9 bases. With 5 bases clipped from V and 4 bases from J, the junction kept 14 bases outside the gene matches. Germline-derived CDR1 and CDR2 are LGHDT and YNNKEL (reference sequence). The CDR3 has 17 amino acids.

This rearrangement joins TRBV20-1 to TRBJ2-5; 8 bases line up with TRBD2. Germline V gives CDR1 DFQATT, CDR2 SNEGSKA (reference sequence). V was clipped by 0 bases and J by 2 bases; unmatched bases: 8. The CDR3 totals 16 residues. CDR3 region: CSARDRLATSQETQYF. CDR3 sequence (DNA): TGCAGTGCTAGAGATAGACTAGCGACCTCTCAAGAGACCCAGTACTTC.

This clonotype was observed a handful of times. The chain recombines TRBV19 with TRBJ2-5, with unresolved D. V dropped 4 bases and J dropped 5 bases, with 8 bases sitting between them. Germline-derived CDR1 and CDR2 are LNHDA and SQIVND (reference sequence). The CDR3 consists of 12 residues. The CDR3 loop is CASSTTPETQYF. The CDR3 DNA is TGTGCCAGTAGTACGACCCCCGAGACCCAGTACTTC.

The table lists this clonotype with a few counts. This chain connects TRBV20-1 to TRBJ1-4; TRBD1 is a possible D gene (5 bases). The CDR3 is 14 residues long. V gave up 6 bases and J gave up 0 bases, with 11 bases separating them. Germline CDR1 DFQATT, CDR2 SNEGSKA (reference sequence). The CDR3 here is CSAEGSATNEKLFF. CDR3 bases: TGCAGTGCCGAGGGGTCTGCAACTAATGAAAAACTGTTTTTT.

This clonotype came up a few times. CDR3 nucleotide sequence: TGCAGTGCTAGCAGGGGACAGGAGAAAGCTTTCTTT. Residues: CSASRGQEKAFF. The gene calls are TRBV20-1 and TRBJ1-1; 8 bases map to TRBD1. The V and J ends lost 3 bases and 9 bases, in that order; junction bases with no gene match: 6. The germline V gene encodes CDR1 DFQATT and CDR2 SNEGSKA (reference sequence). The CDR3 loop spans 12 amino acids.

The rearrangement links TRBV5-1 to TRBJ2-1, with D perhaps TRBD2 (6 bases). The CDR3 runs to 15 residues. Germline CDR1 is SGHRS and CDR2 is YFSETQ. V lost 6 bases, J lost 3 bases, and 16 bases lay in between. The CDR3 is CASTRGTGHYNEQFF. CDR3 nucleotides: TGCGCCAGCACGCGGGGCACAGGTCACTACAATGAGCAGTTCTTC.

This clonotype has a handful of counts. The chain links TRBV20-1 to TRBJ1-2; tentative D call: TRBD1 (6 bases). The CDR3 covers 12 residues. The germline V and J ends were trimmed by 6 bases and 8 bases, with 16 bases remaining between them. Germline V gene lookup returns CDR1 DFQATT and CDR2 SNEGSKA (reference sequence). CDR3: CSALGAGSGYTF. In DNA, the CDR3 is TGCAGTGCCCTGGGGGCCGGTTCGGGCTACACCTTC.

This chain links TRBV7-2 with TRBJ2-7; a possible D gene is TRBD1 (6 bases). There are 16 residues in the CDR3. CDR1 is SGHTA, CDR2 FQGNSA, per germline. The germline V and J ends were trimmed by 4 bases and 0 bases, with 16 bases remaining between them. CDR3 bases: TGTGCCAGCAGCTCTCCCGGGACAACCCGCTCCTACGAGCAGTACTTC. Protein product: CASSSPGTTRSYEQYF.

CDR3 coding DNA: TGTGCCAGCAGCCGCGGCGGAACCTCCTATAATTCACCCCTCCACTTT. Its translation: CASSRGGTSYNSPLHF. This rearrangement joins TRBV11-2 to TRBJ1-6; no firm D call. The CDR3 is 16 amino acids. CDR1 is SGHAT and CDR2 is FQNNGV in the germline V gene. V lost 5 bases and J 0 bases, leaving 11 bases between the germline ends.

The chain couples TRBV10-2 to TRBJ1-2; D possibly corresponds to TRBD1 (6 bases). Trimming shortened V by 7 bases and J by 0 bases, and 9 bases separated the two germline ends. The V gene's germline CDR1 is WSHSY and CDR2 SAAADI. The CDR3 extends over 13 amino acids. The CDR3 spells CASKDRPNYGYTF. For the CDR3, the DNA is TGCGCCAGCAAAGACAGGCCTAACTATGGCTACACCTTC.

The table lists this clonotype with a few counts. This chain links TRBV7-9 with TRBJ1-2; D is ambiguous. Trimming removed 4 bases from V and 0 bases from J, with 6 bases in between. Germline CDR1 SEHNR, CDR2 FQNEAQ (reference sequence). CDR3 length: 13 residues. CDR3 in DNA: TGTGCCAGCAGCTCACCAGCTAACTATGGCTACACCTTC. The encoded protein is CASSSPANYGYTF.

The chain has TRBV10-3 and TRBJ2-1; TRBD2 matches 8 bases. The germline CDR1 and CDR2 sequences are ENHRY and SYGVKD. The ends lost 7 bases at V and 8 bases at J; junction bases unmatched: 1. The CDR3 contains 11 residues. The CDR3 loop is CAITGGDEQFF. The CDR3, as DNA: TGTGCCATCACCGGGGGGGATGAGCAGTTCTTC.

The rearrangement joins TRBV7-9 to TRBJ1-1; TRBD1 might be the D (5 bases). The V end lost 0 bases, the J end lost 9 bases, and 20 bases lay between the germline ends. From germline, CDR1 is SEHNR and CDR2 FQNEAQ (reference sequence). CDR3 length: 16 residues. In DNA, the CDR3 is TGTGCCAGCAGCTTAGCGCTGGGAGGGACCCAGATTAAAGCTTTCTTT. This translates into CASSLALGGTQIKAFF.

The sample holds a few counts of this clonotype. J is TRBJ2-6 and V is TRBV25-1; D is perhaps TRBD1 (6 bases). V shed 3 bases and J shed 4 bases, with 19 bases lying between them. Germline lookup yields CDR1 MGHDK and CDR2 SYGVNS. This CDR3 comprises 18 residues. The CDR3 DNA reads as TGTGCCAGCAGTGACCCTACGAGAACAGGGTTAGGGGCCAACGTCCTGACTTTC. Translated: CASSDPTRTGLGANVLTF.

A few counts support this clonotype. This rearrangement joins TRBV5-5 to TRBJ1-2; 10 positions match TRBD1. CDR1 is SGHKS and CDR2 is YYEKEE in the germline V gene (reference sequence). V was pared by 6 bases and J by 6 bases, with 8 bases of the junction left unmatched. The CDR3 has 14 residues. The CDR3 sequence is CASTRDRGGNGYTF. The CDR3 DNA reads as TGTGCCAGCACCCGGGACAGGGGAGGTAATGGCTACACCTTC. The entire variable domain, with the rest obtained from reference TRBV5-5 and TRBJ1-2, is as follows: DAGVTQSPTHLIKTRGQQVTLRCSPISGHKSVSWYQQVLGQGPQFIFQYYEKEERGRGNFPDRFSARQFPNYSSELNVNALLLGDSALYLCASTRDRGGNGYTFGSGTRLTVV.

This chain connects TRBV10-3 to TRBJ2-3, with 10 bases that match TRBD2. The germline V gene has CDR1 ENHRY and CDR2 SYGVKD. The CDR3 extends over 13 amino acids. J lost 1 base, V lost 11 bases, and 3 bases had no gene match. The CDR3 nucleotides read TGTGCCGTGCTAGCGGGGGGCACAGATACGCAGTATTTT. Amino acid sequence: CAVLAGGTDTQYF.

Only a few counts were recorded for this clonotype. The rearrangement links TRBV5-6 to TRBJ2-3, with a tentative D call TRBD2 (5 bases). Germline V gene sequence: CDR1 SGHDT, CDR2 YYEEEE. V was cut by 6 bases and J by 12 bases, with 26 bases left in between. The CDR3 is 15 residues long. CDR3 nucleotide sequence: TGTGCCAGCACCCGAAGAGGGAAGGTTGGGGATTACCAGTATTTT. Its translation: CASTRRGKVGDYQYF.

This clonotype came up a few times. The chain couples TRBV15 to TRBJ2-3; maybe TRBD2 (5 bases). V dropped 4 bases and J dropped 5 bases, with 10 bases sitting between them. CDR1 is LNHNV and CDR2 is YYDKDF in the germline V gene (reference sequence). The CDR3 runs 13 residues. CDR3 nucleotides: TGTGCCACCAGCAAAACTGCGGGAGATACGCAGTATTTT. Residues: CATSKTAGDTQYF.

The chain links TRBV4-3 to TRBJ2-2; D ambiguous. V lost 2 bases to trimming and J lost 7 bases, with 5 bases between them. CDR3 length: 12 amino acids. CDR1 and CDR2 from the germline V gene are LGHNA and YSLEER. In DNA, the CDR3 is TGCGCCAGCAGCCAATCTCACGGGGAGCTGTTTTTT. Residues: CASSQSHGELFF.

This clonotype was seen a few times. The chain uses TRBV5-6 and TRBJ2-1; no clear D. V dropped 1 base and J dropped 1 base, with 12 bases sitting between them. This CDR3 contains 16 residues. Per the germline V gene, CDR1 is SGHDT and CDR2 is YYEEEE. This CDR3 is CASSLFSVFSYNEQFF. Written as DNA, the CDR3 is TGTGCCAGCAGCTTGTTCTCCGTCTTTTCCTACAATGAGCAGTTCTTC.

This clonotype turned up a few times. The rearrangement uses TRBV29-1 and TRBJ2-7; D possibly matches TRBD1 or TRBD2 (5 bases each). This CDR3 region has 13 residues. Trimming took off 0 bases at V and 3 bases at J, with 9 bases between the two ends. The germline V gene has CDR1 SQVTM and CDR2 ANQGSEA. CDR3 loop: CSVEEGPFYEQYF. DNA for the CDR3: TGCAGCGTTGAAGAGGGACCGTTCTACGAGCAGTACTTC.

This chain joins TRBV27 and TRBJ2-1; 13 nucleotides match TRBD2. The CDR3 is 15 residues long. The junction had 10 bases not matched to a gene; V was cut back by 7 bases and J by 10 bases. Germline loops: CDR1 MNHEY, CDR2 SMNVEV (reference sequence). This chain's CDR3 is CASTPTSGRVGEQFF. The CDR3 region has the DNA TGTGCCAGCACTCCCACTAGCGGGAGGGTGGGGGAGCAGTTCTTC.

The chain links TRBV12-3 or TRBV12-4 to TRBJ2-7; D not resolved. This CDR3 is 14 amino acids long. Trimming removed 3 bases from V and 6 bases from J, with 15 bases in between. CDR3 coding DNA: TGTGCCAGCAGTTTCGGCTCCCTCCCTTTCGAGCAGTACTTC. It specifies CASSFGSLPFEQYF.

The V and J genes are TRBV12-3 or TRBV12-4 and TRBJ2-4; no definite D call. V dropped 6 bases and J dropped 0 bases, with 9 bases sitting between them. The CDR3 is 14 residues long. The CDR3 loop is CASRMNQAKNIQYF. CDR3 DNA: TGTGCCAGCAGGATGAACCAAGCCAAAAACATTCAGTACTTC.

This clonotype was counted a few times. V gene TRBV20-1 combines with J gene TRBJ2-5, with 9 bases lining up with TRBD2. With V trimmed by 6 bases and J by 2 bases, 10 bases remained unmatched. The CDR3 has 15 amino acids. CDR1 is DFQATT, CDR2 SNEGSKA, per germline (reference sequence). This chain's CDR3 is CSALPPAGGQETQYF. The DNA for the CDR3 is TGCAGTGCCCTTCCCCCAGCGGGGGGACAAGAGACCCAGTACTTC.